Below are 18 T cell receptor beta chains sequenced from a single sample in a study of cytomegalovirus exposure and HLA in healthy donors. The PCR made use of 60 Vbeta and 13 Jbeta primers. This table comes from immunoSEQ multiplex PCR, and its TCRdb copy is limited to in-frame clones, with some not included. The sample records more than 110,000 clones, approximately 80% being singletons. What was sequenced was PBMCs. These receptors all come from a man aged 50-59 years in good health and CMV-seronegative.

The chain is built from TRBV28 and TRBJ1-1; TRBD1 matches at 7 bases. Trimming took 4 bases from V and 5 from J; bases not matched to a gene: 10. Per the germline V gene, CDR1 is MDHEN and CDR2 is SYDVKM. The CDR3 length is 15 residues. The CDR3 coding sequence is TGTGCCAGCAGTTCCCCGGGCAGGGGGAGGACTGAAGCTTTCTTT. It codes for CASSSPGRGRTEAFF. The full variable domain, its missing parts supplied by reference TRBV28 and TRBJ1-1, is DVKVTQSSRYLVKRTGEKVFLECVQDMDHENMFWYRQDPGLGLRLIYFSYDVKMKEKGDIPEGYSVSREKKERFSLILESASTNQTSMYLCASSSPGRGRTEAFFGQGTRLTVV.

V gene TRBV30 combines with J gene TRBJ1-5; possibly TRBD1 for D (6 bases). The ends were cut back, 4 bases at V and 7 bases at J, with 14 bases in the middle. Per germline, CDR1 GTSNPN and CDR2 SVGIG (reference sequence). This CDR3 region has 13 residues. CDR3 bases: TGTGCCTGGAACCAGCGGACAGACCAGCCCCAGCATTTT. This gives the protein CAWNQRTDQPQHF. Full variable domain (missing parts from reference TRBV30 and TRBJ1-5): SQTIHQWPATLVQPVGSPLSLECTVEGTSNPNLYWYRQAAGRGLQLLFYSVGIGQISSEVPQNLSASRPQDRQFILSSKKLLLSDSGFYLCAWNQRTDQPQHFGDGTRLSIL.

This CDR3 reads CASSQQGAYTGELFF. CDR3 DNA: TGCGCCAGCAGCCAACAGGGTGCGTACACCGGGGAGCTGTTTTTT. This rearrangement joins TRBV5-1 to TRBJ2-2; D is perhaps TRBD1 (6 bases). Trimming pared 4 bases from V and 3 bases from J, leaving 13 bases between. Germline V gene data show CDR1 as SGHRS and CDR2 as YFSETQ. CDR3 length: 15 residues.

The chain joins TRBV4-2 to TRBJ2-1; 7 nucleotides line up with TRBD2. The CDR3 totals 15 residues. Trimming removed 3 bases from V and 8 bases from J; junction bases left unmatched: 10. Germline CDR1 is LGHNA and CDR2 is YNFKEQ. The CDR3 reads CASSQQTGRGDEQFF. CDR3 DNA sequence: TGTGCCAGCAGCCAGCAGACGGGGAGGGGCGATGAGCAGTTCTTC.

The count of this clone is one. CDR3 residues: CASSYWAGGTSTDTQYF. The CDR3 bases are TGTGCCAGCAGTTACTGGGCGGGGGGTACTAGCACAGATACGCAGTATTTT. The J gene is TRBJ2-3, the V gene TRBV27; 8 bases are shared with TRBD2. V lost 4 bases, J lost 0 bases, and 9 bases stayed unmatched. CDR1 is MNHEY and CDR2 is SMNVEV in the germline V gene (reference sequence). The CDR3 length is 17 residues.

The chain has TRBV4-1 and TRBJ1-4, with a possible D match to TRBD1 (5 bases). From germline, CDR1 is MGHRA and CDR2 YSYEKL. The CDR3 runs to 16 residues. V was shortened by 1 base and J by 1 base, with 10 bases between the two germline ends. CDR3: CASSQGVQGTNEKLFF. CDR3 in DNA: TGCGCCAGCAGCCAAGGCGTCCAGGGAACTAATGAAAAACTGTTTTTT.

V and J are TRBV9 and TRBJ2-1; D is possibly TRBD1 (6 bases). The ends were cut back, 3 bases at V and 2 bases at J, with 12 bases in the middle. Per germline, CDR1 SGDLS and CDR2 YYNGEE. The CDR3 has 15 residues. CDR3 bases: TGTGCCAGCAGCGCAAGGGGGAACGCCTACAATGAGCAGTTCTTC. Encoded protein: CASSARGNAYNEQFF.

J is TRBJ1-2 and V is TRBV5-4, with D unclear. Trimming shortened V by 2 bases and J by 3 bases, and 8 bases separated the two germline ends. Per germline, CDR1 SGHNT and CDR2 YYREEE (reference sequence). This CDR3 is built from 13 residues. The CDR3 bases are TGTGCCAGCAGCTTCCGTTCTGACTATGGCTACACCTTC. Its protein is CASSFRSDYGYTF.

The chain joins TRBV2 to TRBJ1-6; D unclear. V was shortened by 7 bases and J by 8 bases, with 12 bases between the two germline ends. The germline V gene encodes CDR1 SNHLY and CDR2 FYNNEI. The CDR3 is 13 amino acids. CDR3 residues: CASTLGSDSPLHF. In nucleotides, the CDR3 is TGTGCCAGCACCCTGGGGAGTGATTCACCCCTCCACTTT.

In this sample, this clone turned up once. J is TRBJ2-7 and V is TRBV28; 11 bases are shared with TRBD2. With 5 bases clipped from V and 0 bases from J, the junction kept 3 bases outside the gene matches. Germline V gene sequence: CDR1 MDHEN, CDR2 SYDVKM. There are 15 residues in the CDR3. CDR3 sequence: CASSVTSGSSYEQYF. CDR3 in DNA: TGTGCCAGCAGTGTTACTAGCGGGAGCTCCTACGAGCAGTACTTC.

This rearrangement joins TRBV5-8 to TRBJ1-1; unclear D gene. Germline-derived CDR1 and CDR2 are SGHTS and YDEGEE. Between the trimmed V and J ends, which lost 6 bases and 1 base, there was a span of 13 bases. This CDR3 contains 14 residues. The CDR3 region is CASTLRRANTEAFF. CDR3 DNA sequence: TGTGCCAGCACCCTTCGGAGGGCGAACACTGAAGCTTTCTTT.

V is TRBV28 and J is TRBJ1-1; a possible D gene is TRBD1 (6 bases). The CDR3 length is 13 residues. Germline assignment: CDR1 MDHEN and CDR2 SYDVKM. Deletions cut 6 bases from V and 8 bases from J, with 16 bases between. The CDR3 is CASRPRTQGEAFF. CDR3 nucleotides: TGTGCCAGCAGACCACGTACACAGGGCGAAGCTTTCTTT.

The J gene is TRBJ2-2, the V gene TRBV19; perhaps TRBD2 as D (6 bases). This CDR3 is 15 amino acids long. The germline V gene has CDR1 LNHDA and CDR2 SQIVND (reference sequence). Trimming took off 6 bases at V and 0 bases at J, with 11 bases between the two ends. CDR3 protein: CASRTGTANTGELFF. The CDR3 coding sequence is TGTGCCAGTAGAACCGGGACTGCGAACACCGGGGAGCTGTTTTTT.

Concerning this clone: This sample includes further DNA sequences coding for the same CDR3. J is TRBJ1-5 and V is TRBV28; D call uncertain. Trimming took 3 bases from V and 0 from J, leaving 6 bases between them. Germline lookup yields CDR1 MDHEN and CDR2 SYDVKM. The CDR3 has 14 amino acids. CDR3 amino acids: CASSLAGSNQPQHF. CDR3 bases: TGTGCCAGCAGTTTGGCTGGTAGCAATCAGCCCCAGCATTTT.

This clone was observed a handful of times. V gene TRBV28 combines with J gene TRBJ2-2; D may be TRBD2 (6 bases). Trimming left V 4 bases short and J 4 bases short, with 13 bases between. Germline assignment: CDR1 MDHEN and CDR2 SYDVKM. This CDR3 has 15 residues. In nucleotides, the CDR3 is TGTGCCAGCAGTTCCTTGACAGCGGGCACCGGGGAGCTGTTTTTT. This gives the protein CASSSLTAGTGELFF.

In regard to this clone: The junction departs from germline at one end; a sequencing error may be responsible. The V call is TRBV6-1, the J call TRBJ1-2; 7 nucleotides line up with TRBD1. Germline assignment: CDR1 MNHNS and CDR2 SASEGT. CDR3 size: 12 residues. CDR3 amino acids: CASSENARTGTF. The CDR3 region has the DNA TGTGCCAGCAGTGAAAACGCCCGGACAGGCACGTTC.

The chain employs TRBV13 and TRBJ2-7; TRBD2 agrees at 7 bases. Germline trimming cut 2 bases from V and 0 bases from J; bases unmatched to any gene: 4. This CDR3 region has 15 residues. Germline V CDR1 and CDR2: PRHDT, FYEKMQ (reference sequence). Here the CDR3 DNA reads TGTGCCAGCAGCTTAAAACTAGCGTACTCCTACGAGCAGTACTTC. This gives the protein CASSLKLAYSYEQYF.

The chain joins TRBV9 to TRBJ2-3; TRBD1 matches 7 bases. The CDR3 contains 15 residues. Germline loops: CDR1 SGDLS, CDR2 YYNGEE. V shed 0 bases and J 1 base; nucleotides not matched to a gene: 2. CDR3 nucleotide sequence: TGTGCCAGCAGCGTAGGAACAGGGGGCACAGATACGCAGTATTTT. Translation gives CASSVGTGGTDTQYF.